This TCR beta chain stems from a study of cytomegalovirus exposure and HLA in healthy donors (dated by TCRdb to about 2017). The study in broad terms: In an earlier analysis of fewer than 750 of the donors, approximately 300 Gb of sequence data and 120 million or so unique TCR beta sequences from approximately 180 million T cells were reported. Roughly 300 gigabases of sequencing data and tens of millions of unique TCR sequences were included in an early release covering several hundred HLA-typed donors. The genetic ancestry cluster associated with self-reported Caucasian donors included 70% to 85% of the 398 genotyped donors. The study aimed to test whether cataloging public T cell receptors could reveal signatures of past pathogen exposure. The T cell repertoires of some 700 subjects were profiled by immunosequencing and related to cytomegalovirus serostatus. In addition to the first cohort of 650 to 800 subjects, a separate validation cohort of some 120 different subjects was used. To predict cytomegalovirus infection status, the study brought together high-throughput TCR immunosequencing, statistical association of individual TCRs with disease status, and machine learning. To study patterns of TCR occurrence, a later analysis re-analyzed previously published TCR beta repertoires from just over 650 donors and added high-resolution HLA genotyping. The later analysis used no new phenotypic data to find candidate immune exposures, relying instead on TCR beta sequences and their occurrence across donors. To decide whether each TCR beta V gene segment behaved as functional or pseudogenic, an earlier analysis of fewer than 750 of the donors relied on high-throughput TCR beta sequencing. Alongside the repertoire data, information on donor age, sex, ethnicity and CMV serostatus was compiled. In a later genetic analysis, genome-wide SNP genotypes for about three fifths of the roughly 670 donors were used, and that subset was treated as a discovery cohort. All discovery cohort repertoires had been generated on a single sequencing platform. HLA typing covered class I and class II loci at four-digit resolution. The number of donors typed differed by locus, with about 620-630 for A, B, C, DRB1 and DQB1, around 500 for DQA1, approximately 580 for DPA1, and some 440 for DPB1. A few DR-DQ haplotypes were handled as single units for association and clustering because linkage in the cohort was strong. Among approximately 370 genotyped donors of the cohort, an average of roughly 230,000 unique TCR beta nucleotide sequences was sequenced per donor, of which approximately 19% were non-productive.

The cohort consisted of 650 to 700 healthy bone marrow donors. Cohort members were all nominally healthy when sampled, although unrecorded immune exposures were likely present. The donor tested CMV seronegative, placing the donor among the roughly 400 seronegative members of the cohort. Every donor gave a peripheral blood sample, and the peripheral blood mononuclear cells from that sample were used for TCR beta sequencing. The Qiagen DNeasy Blood Extraction Kit was used to extract genomic DNA from the blood cell samples. About this clone: This clone's antigen is unknown.

As encoded in the germline V gene, CDR1 is SGHDT while CDR2 is YYEEEE. The germline ends are 8 bases apart after V is trimmed by 0 bases and J by 4 bases. The CDR3 starts with the cysteine, ends with the phenylalanine, and has 14 residues. Only the CDR3 part of the read is kept: 42 bases, read in frame from the first base. Results and caveats for the whole study, not just this receptor: Some IMGT-functional V segments, including TRBV6-2 and TRBV6-3, could not be distinguished by the 87-base-pair reads and were therefore excluded. According to a later analysis, TCR association rates differed among HLA loci, with DRB1 alleles showing the most associated TCRs and HLA-C alleles showing the fewest. A later analysis found that most CMV-associated TCR beta chains appeared HLA-restricted, with HLA associations seemingly driven largely by CMV exposure. The earlier analysis of 450 to 700 of the donors excluded some 15 rarely observed V segments, including chromosome 9 orphons, because counts were too low. Only TCR beta chains were sequenced in this cohort, and the absence of alpha or paired-chain data limited detectable features. The classifier was reported to diagnose cytomegalovirus status with high specificity and sensitivity in both the original and validation cohorts. It was suggested by the authors that the approach could potentially be generalized to other disease states and immunological phenotypes. Most TCR sequences were observed very rarely across donors, whereas some public TCRs were present in many individuals. Correlated functional status among segregating V segments might be attributable to linkage disequilibrium, but an unknown experimental factor could not be ruled out. Compared with equally common non-associated chains, HLA-associated TCR beta chains in a later analysis were more clonally expanded and had lower generation probabilities. In an earlier analysis of 587 of the donors, most TCR beta V segments were observed in productive rearrangements about 87% or about 30% of the time, broadly matching IMGT annotations. Because some donors lacked HLA typing at each locus, the association tests relied only on the typed subset. A later genetic analysis reported fewer N-insertions in productive TCRs among donors in an Asian-associated ancestry cluster than the approximately 670-donor mean. Presence/absence analyses assumed roughly uniform sequencing depth across donors, an assumption that may not hold. At a false discovery rate of 0.05, a later analysis linked 16,951 TCR beta sequences to specific HLA alleles. A further reported finding was that TCR beta sequences accurately predicted the HLA-A and HLA-B alleles for most subjects in the first cohort. According to a later analysis, parvovirus B19, influenza, CMV and Epstein-Barr virus appeared linked to several top co-occurrence clusters. In vitro tests confirmed that a few of the cytomegalovirus-associated TCR beta chains recognize cytomegalovirus antigens. A later genetic analysis associated a missense DCLRE1C variant with V-gene and J-gene trimming of TCR beta chains, and an independent cohort replicated the association. Immune exposure information for the cohort was limited to CMV serostatus. Strong co-occurrence of HLA alleles, especially DR and DQ, made assigning TCR associations to individual alleles difficult. A cluster of highly shared sequence variants was judged likely to represent a technical artifact of the sequencing pipeline. In the study, approximately 160 TCR beta chains were listed as associated with cytomegalovirus.

Library creation used the immunoSEQ multiplex PCR assay. For the multiplex PCR, a mixture combining 60 forward primers for TCR Vbeta segments and 13 reverse primers for TCR Jbeta segments was used. The CDR3 region of rearranged TCR beta genes was amplified from genomic DNA by a multiplex PCR assay. Amplified TCR beta libraries were sequenced as 87-base-pair reads on the Illumina HiSeq System. The study's processing was this. A later analysis tallied around 80 million unique TCR beta chains across the 666 repertoires, and about 10 million of those chains were shared by two or more donors. A nearest-neighbor algorithm error-corrected the raw reads and collapsed the reads into unique sequences, merging closely related sequences to remove PCR and sequencing errors. CDR3 sequences were aligned to IMGT reference sequences to assign V, D and J gene segments. For a sequence to be retained, at least a six-nucleotide match to both a V gene segment and a J gene segment was required. Rearrangements were called productive when the CDR3 lacked stop codons and stayed in frame with V and J; all others were non-productive. CDR3 was defined according to IMGT convention as the region running from the second conserved V-encoded cysteine to the conserved J-encoded phenylalanine. The earlier analysis of roughly 590 of the donors excluded sequences that lacked an unambiguous match to a single V gene segment. In an earlier analysis of approximately 550 of the donors, V segments were called functional above 56.7% productive rearrangements and were called segregating when the between-donor standard deviation exceeded 5%. A statistical classification framework was built to diagnose cytomegalovirus status from the catalog of TCR beta chain sequences. In a later analysis, TCR nucleotide sequences were compared against IMGT/GENE-DB human TR gene sequences so that V and J genes could be assigned. In a later analysis, CDR3 sequences and most-parsimonious VDJ recombination scenarios were assigned using the TCRdist pipeline. In a later analysis, each TCR beta chain was defined by its CDR3 amino acid sequence together with its V-gene family, and reads lacking a unique V-gene family were excluded. A later analysis removed 500 to 650 highly shared, low-generation-probability nucleotide sequences to deal with suspected cross-contamination and a sequencing artifact. In a later analysis, a clonal expansion index was calculated for each public chain from normalized within-repertoire ranks of inferred template counts. In a later analysis, generation probabilities were computed using a VDJ recombination model fitted to out-of-frame rearrangements, and the results were checked against IGoR. In a later analysis, hypergeometric tests were used to score TCR-TCR, TCR-HLA and TCR-CMV co-occurrence, with a repertoire-size bias correction applied to TCR pairs. In a later analysis, false discovery rates were estimated by permuting HLA or CMV assignments 20 times. In a later analysis, co-occurring TCRs were grouped using DBSCAN, and TCRdist sequence similarity was added for clustering within HLA-allele-positive subsets. Co-occurrence clustering excluded repertoires with fewer than 30,000 or more than 120,000 public chains, plus five with anomalous nucleotide sharing. TCRdb took this table from immuneACCESS and kept in-frame rearrangements with V and J called. Such tables lack part of the clones; where checked against another copy, unresolved V genes explain under half of the gap, and the rest is unexplained. For V, J and clone size, that table is used; D and trimming come from the DNA. This specimen's table enumerates some 130,000 clones. Of the sample, 1.7% falls within the top ten clones.

This clonotype was sampled from a man aged 18 to 29 in good health and CMV-seronegative. This chain is built from TRBV5-6 and TRBJ2-1, with no reliable assignment of the D segment. Input material: PBMCs. Here is the DNA: TGTGCCAGCAGCTTGGGGCGGAATTACAATGAGCAGTTCTTC. It is translated as CASSLGRNYNEQFF.